This T cell receptor (beta chain) was sequenced in a study of CD8 T cells in ankylosing spondylitis. Regarding the study as a whole: In reactive arthritis synovial fluid and blood, some motif variants had been reported before. Those disease-linked clones were CD8+; they were also relatively rare in peripheral blood.

TCRdb reprocessed the 5' RACE reads with MiXCR, giving one entry per CDR3 protein. The table has 300,000 to 400,000 distinct CDR3 sequences, 20% to 25% seen once. On this clonotype itself: The antigen remains unidentified.

The V gene lost 5 bases and the J gene lost 7 bases, with 12 bases spanning the gap. Germline CDR1 is SGHTS and CDR2 is YDEGEE. This CDR3 has 13 amino acids. This clonotype was sampled from a male donor with ankylosing spondylitis or in good health (not recorded which). Sequenced material: blood, either unsorted or a sorted T cell fraction (not recorded which). This chain connects TRBV5-8 to TRBJ2-2; no firm D call. CDR3 coding DNA: TGTGCCAGCAGTTCTGAGGATCACGGGGAGCTGTTTTTT. Its protein product is CASSSEDHGELFF.